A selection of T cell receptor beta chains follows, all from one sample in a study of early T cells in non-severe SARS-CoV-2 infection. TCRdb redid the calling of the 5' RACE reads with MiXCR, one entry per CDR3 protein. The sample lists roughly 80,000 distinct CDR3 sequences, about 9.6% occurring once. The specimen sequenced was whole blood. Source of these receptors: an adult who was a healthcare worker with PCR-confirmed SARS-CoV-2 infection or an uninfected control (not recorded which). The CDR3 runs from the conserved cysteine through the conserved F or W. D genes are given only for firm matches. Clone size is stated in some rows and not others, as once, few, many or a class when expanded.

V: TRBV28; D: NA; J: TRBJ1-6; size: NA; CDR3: CASSPPGQTVNSPLHF; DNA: TGTGCCAGCAGCCCTCCCGGACAGACCGTGAATTCACCCCTCCACTTT
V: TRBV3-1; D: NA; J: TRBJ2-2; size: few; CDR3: CASSQVRTGELFF; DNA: TGTGCCAGCAGCCAAGTTAGGACCGGGGAGCTGTTTTTT
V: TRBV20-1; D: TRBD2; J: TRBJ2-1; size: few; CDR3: CSALGRGGLAGVLYNEQFF; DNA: TGCAGTGCCCTGGGCCGGGGGGGACTAGCGGGAGTTCTCTACAATGAGCAGTTCTTC
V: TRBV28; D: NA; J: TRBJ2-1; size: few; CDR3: CATRLPLNYNEQFF; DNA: TGTGCCACCCGACTACCCCTCAACTACAATGAGCAGTTCTTC
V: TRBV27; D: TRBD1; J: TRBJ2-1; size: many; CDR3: CASSAPGQGASYNEQFF; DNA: TGTGCCAGCAGCGCCCCGGGACAGGGGGCCTCCTACAATGAGCAGTTCTTC
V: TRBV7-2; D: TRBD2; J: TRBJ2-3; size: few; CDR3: CASSPGLADTQYF; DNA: TGTGCCAGCAGCCCAGGACTAGCGGATACGCAGTATTTT
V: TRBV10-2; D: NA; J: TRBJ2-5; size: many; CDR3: CASRPGAAGTQYF; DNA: TGCGCCAGCCGCCCAGGGGCCGCGGGGACCCAGTACTTC
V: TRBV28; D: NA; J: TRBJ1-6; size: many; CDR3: CASSLETGLPLHF; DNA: TGTGCCAGCAGTTTAGAGACAGGACTACCCCTCCACTTT
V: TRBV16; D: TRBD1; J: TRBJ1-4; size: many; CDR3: CASSQGTVEKLFF; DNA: TGTGCCAGCAGCCAAGGGACAGTCGAAAAACTGTTTTTT
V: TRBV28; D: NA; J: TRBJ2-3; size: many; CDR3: CASSPPNTDTQYF; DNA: TGTGCCAGCAGCCCCCCGAACACAGATACGCAGTATTTT
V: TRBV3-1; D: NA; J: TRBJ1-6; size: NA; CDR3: CASSQGWVRDSPLHF; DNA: TGTGCCAGCAGCCAAGGCTGGGTCAGGGATTCACCCCTCCACTTT
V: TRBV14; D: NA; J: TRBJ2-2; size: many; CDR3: CASSQHRVGSGLTGELFF; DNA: TGTGCCAGCAGCCAACACCGGGTTGGATCGGGATTGACCGGGGAGCTGTTTTTT
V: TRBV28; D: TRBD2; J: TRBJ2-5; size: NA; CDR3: CASSLSGRYQETQYF; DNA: TGTGCCAGCAGTTTAAGCGGGAGGTACCAAGAGACCCAGTACTTC
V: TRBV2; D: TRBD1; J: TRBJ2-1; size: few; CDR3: CATWTGGGEQFF; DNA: TGTGCCACCTGGACAGGGGGGGGTGAGCAGTTCTTC
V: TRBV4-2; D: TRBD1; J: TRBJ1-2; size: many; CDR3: CASSQEAGDSIYGYTF; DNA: TGTGCCAGCAGCCAAGAGGCCGGGGACAGTATATATGGCTACACCTTC
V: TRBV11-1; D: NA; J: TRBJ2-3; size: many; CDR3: CATRGEASTDTQYF; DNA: TGTGCCACCAGAGGAGAGGCAAGCACAGATACGCAGTATTTT
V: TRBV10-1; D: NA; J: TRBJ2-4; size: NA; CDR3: CASSESRARDIQYF; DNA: TGCGCCAGCAGTGAGTCTAGGGCCAGGGACATTCAGTACTTC
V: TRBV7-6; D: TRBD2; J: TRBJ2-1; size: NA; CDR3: CASSGTGLAGHNEQFF; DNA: TGTGCCAGCAGCGGAACGGGACTAGCGGGCCACAATGAGCAGTTCTTC
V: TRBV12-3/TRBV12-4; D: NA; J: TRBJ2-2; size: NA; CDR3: CASRRWGENTGELFF; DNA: TGTGCCAGCAGGCGATGGGGCGAGAACACCGGGGAGCTGTTTTTT